These 10 T cell receptor beta chains share one sample of origin, sequenced in a study of OX40 agonist ivuxolimab in advanced cancers. The assay was immunoSEQ multiplex PCR, and TCRdb's table has in-frame clones only and misses some. This sample has about 80,000 clones, with 94% found just once. Source: CD4+ or CD8+ T cells sorted from blood, taken in a trial of the OX40 agonist ivuxolimab. Receptors originate from an adult with an advanced solid tumor such as melanoma, head and neck, liver or kidney cancer.

V and J are TRBV5-6 and TRBJ2-2; D not certain. The CDR3 length is 13 residues. Trimming pared 0 bases from V and 4 bases from J, leaving 4 bases between. Germline CDR1 SGHDT, CDR2 YYEEEE. CDR3 coding DNA: TGTGCCAGCAGCTTGGATCTCACCGGGGAGCTGTTTTTT. Its protein is CASSLDLTGELFF.

This chain connects TRBV6-5 to TRBJ2-7; 12 bases fit TRBD2. With V trimmed by 6 bases and J by 3 bases, 6 bases remained unmatched. The CDR3 contains 15 residues. Germline V lookup: CDR1 MNHEY, CDR2 SVGAGI. This CDR3 reads CASSQTSGSLYEQYF. The CDR3 region has the DNA TGTGCCAGCAGCCAGACTAGCGGGAGTCTCTACGAGCAGTACTTC.

The rearrangement joins TRBV7-2 to TRBJ2-7; TRBD2 agrees at 12 bases. From germline, CDR1 is SGHTA and CDR2 FQGNSA. There are 16 residues in the CDR3. The trim removed 5 bases at V and 5 bases at J, leaving 10 bases unmatched. The DNA of the CDR3 is TGTGCCAGCAGCAGGCTAGCGGGAGGGCCGAGTAACGAGCAGTACTTC. Translated, it gives CASSRLAGGPSNEQYF.

For the CDR3, the DNA is TGTGCCAGCAGCCTCCTCTGGGACAATGAGCAGTTCTTC. This gives the protein CASSLLWDNEQFF. This chain links TRBV6-5 with TRBJ2-1; D is ambiguous. The V end was cut by 6 bases, the J end by 5 bases, with 11 bases between. Per the germline V gene, CDR1 is MNHEY and CDR2 is SVGAGI. The CDR3 covers 13 residues.

J is TRBJ1-2 and V is TRBV27; D might be TRBD1 (5 bases). Germline V CDR1 and CDR2: MNHEY, SMNVEV (reference sequence). CDR3 size: 13 residues. Trimming stripped 4 bases from V and 2 bases from J, with 8 bases between. CDR3 nucleotide sequence: TGTGCCAGCAGTTCCCGACAGAACTATGGCTACACCTTC. It is translated as CASSSRQNYGYTF.

The DNA of the CDR3 is TGTGCCAGCAGTGATTATGGCGGGGGGGCTGAAGCTTTCTTT. Translating it yields CASSDYGGGAEAFF. The chain couples TRBV6-1 to TRBJ1-1; possible D gene TRBD1, 5 bases. Germline assignment: CDR1 MNHNS and CDR2 SASEGT. The V end lost 3 bases, the J end lost 6 bases, and 14 bases lay between the germline ends. The CDR3 consists of 14 residues.

The V gene is TRBV27, the J gene TRBJ1-6; possible D gene TRBD1, 5 bases. Per germline, CDR1 MNHEY and CDR2 SMNVEV (reference sequence). The length of the CDR3 is 16 residues. V lost 6 bases and J 7 bases, leaving 19 bases between the germline ends. This CDR3 reads CASSPEGLGSNSPLHF. CDR3 nucleotide sequence: TGTGCCAGCAGCCCCGAGGGGCTAGGGAGCAATTCACCCCTCCACTTT.

The CDR3 spells CASSAPTGDIQYF. CDR3 sequence (DNA): TGTGCCAGCAGCGCCCCAACTGGAGACATTCAGTACTTC. The chain is built from TRBV9 and TRBJ2-4; D gene uncertain. Germline CDR1 and CDR2: SGDLS and YYNGEE. CDR3 length equals 13 residues. The ends were cut back, 3 bases at V and 8 bases at J, with 12 bases in the middle.

V usage is TRBV4-3 and J usage is TRBJ1-3, with D uncertain. The CDR3 sequence is 15 residues long. Trimming removed 0 bases at V and 0 bases at J, with 6 bases between. CDR1 LGHNA and CDR2 YSLEER come from the germline V gene. CDR3 in amino acids: CASSQESSSGNTIYF. The CDR3 DNA is TGCGCCAGCAGCCAAGAATCCAGCTCTGGAAACACCATATATTTT.

Here the CDR3 DNA reads TGTGCCAGCAGCCCGGACAGATTCGATGAGCAGTTCTTC. It codes for CASSPDRFDEQFF. This rearrangement joins TRBV7-9 to TRBJ2-1, with D perhaps matching TRBD1 (6 bases). In germline, CDR1 is SEHNR, CDR2 FQNEAQ (reference sequence). V gave up 5 bases and J gave up 8 bases, with 13 bases separating them. The CDR3 consists of 13 residues.